This T cell receptor beta chain was identified during a study of blood T cell repertoires in COVID-19. The overall study: Acute-phase and convalescent COVID-19 samples originated in the United States, Italy and Spain. The cDNA or gDNA used as material had been derived from T cells, B-cell-depleted T cells, or PBMCs.

This clone has only a few counts. Original methodology: For nucleated cells, counts were estimated from reference gene primer amplification. Clones were read by immunoSEQ multiplex PCR, and TCRdb kept only the in-frame ones, dropping some. D and trimming were read from the DNA, whereas the V and J calls and clone size are those reported in that table. The sample holds a few hundred thousand clones, roughly nine tenths seen once. The length of the CDR3 is 13 residues. Trimming shortened V by 2 bases and J by 10 bases, and 10 bases separated the two germline ends. The germline V gene encodes CDR1 SGHRS and CDR2 YFSETQ.

The source material was peripheral blood. This sequence originates from a man aged 60-69 years with acute or convalescent COVID-19. This chain connects TRBV5-1 to TRBJ1-6, with TRBD1 as a possible D gene (5 bases). The CDR3 DNA is TGCGCCAGCAGCTTAACGGGGGAATCACCCCTCCACTTT. As protein: CASSLTGESPLHF.